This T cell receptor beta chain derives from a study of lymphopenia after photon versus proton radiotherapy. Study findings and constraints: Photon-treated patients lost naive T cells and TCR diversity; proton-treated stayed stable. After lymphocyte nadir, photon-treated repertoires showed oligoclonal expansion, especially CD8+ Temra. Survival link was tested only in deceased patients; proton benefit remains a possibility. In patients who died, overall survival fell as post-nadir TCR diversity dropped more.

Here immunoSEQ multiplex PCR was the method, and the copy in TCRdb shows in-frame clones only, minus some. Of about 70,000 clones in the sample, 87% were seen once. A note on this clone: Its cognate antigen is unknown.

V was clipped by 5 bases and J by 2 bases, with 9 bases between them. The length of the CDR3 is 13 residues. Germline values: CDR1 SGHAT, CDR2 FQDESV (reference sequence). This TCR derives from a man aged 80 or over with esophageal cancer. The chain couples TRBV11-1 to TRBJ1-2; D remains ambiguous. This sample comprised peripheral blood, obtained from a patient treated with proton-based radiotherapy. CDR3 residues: CASSPAGNYGYTF. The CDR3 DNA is TGTGCCAGCAGCCCTGCGGGGAACTATGGCTACACCTTC.